Below are 28 T cell receptor beta chains sequenced from a single sample in a study. TCRdb re-analysed the 5' RACE reads in MiXCR, keeping a single row per CDR3 protein. The sample holds around 50,000 distinct CDR3 sequences, roughly 25% seen once. Cells sorted as Tregs were CD4+, CD25+ and CD127-/low. The sequencing input was tumor-infiltrating Tregs sorted from the breast tumor. The source of these receptors is a female donor with breast cancer.

This clonotype was detected a few times. The J gene is TRBJ1-1, the V gene TRBV18, with D unresolved. Trimming pared 1 base from V and 2 bases from J, leaving 8 bases between. The CDR3 consists of 14 residues. Germline CDR1 reads KGHSH; CDR2 reads LQKENI. The CDR3 loop reads CASSPQTENTEAFF. CDR3 bases: TGTGCCAGCTCACCACAGACGGAAAACACTGAAGCTTTCTTT.

This clonotype was found many times. The chain combines TRBV7-2 with TRBJ2-1; the match to TRBD2 covers 8 bases. CDR3 length equals 16 residues. Trimming removed 1 base from V and 8 bases from J; junction bases left unmatched: 10. In germline, CDR1 is SGHTA, CDR2 FQGNSA. DNA for the CDR3: TGTGCCAGCAGCTTAGTGGGCGGGGGGCTCTCGGATGAGCAGTTCTTC. This sequence encodes CASSLVGGGLSDEQFF.

This chain joins TRBV28 and TRBJ2-6, with D perhaps TRBD1 or TRBD2 (5 bases each). Trimming left V 3 bases short and J 0 bases short, with 18 bases between. The CDR3 is made up of 19 amino acids. Germline V gives CDR1 MDHEN, CDR2 SYDVKM. The chain's CDR3 is CASSLLTGPGNSGANVLTF. CDR3 DNA: TGTGCCAGCAGTTTGCTCACGGGACCTGGAAACTCTGGGGCCAACGTCCTGACTTTC.

This clonotype was seen ten or more times. The chain carries TRBV28 and TRBJ1-2, with TRBD1 identical over 7 bases. This CDR3 comprises 14 residues. CDR1 and CDR2 (germline): MDHEN, SYDVKM. The V gene end was trimmed by 6 bases and the J gene end by 7 bases; junction bases not matched to a gene: 11. The CDR3: CASSYHRQGTGYTF. In DNA form, the CDR3 reads TGTGCCAGCAGCTATCACAGACAGGGTACTGGCTACACCTTC.

The rearrangement uses TRBV7-9 and TRBJ1-1, with a tentative D call TRBD1 (5 bases). Trimming took off 1 base at V and 1 base at J, with 10 bases between the two ends. Germline values: CDR1 SEHNR, CDR2 FQNEAQ (reference sequence). The CDR3 runs 15 residues. Here the CDR3 DNA reads TGTGCCAGCAGCTTAGTAGCAGGGTGGAACACTGAAGCTTTCTTT. As protein: CASSLVAGWNTEAFF.

This clonotype appeared a few times. The rearrangement links TRBV5-6 to TRBJ2-5; weak D call: TRBD1 (6 bases). This CDR3 is 14 amino acids long. Looked up from germline, CDR1 is SGHDT and CDR2 is YYEEEE. The V and J ends lost 0 bases and 5 bases respectively, with 11 bases between them. The CDR3 DNA reads TGTGCCAGCAGCTTGGGGGGGCGCGAGGAGACCCAGTACTTC. Translation: CASSLGGREETQYF.

On this clonotype itself: This sequence may be a read error, since a much larger clone differs from it by one base. The chain couples TRBV6-1 to TRBJ1-2, with D uncertain. Germline loops: CDR1 MNHNS, CDR2 SASEGT. The CDR3 runs to 14 residues. CDR3 nucleotide sequence: TGTACCAGCAGTGAACTCTGGTCCTCATATGGCTACACCTTC. It translates to CTSSELWSSYGYTF.

In this sample, this clonotype turned up many times. This sequence joins TRBV20-1 and TRBJ2-1, with D possibly matching TRBD2 (6 bases). CDR1 is DFQATT, CDR2 SNEGSKA, per germline (reference sequence). Trimming shortened V by 5 bases and J by 2 bases, and 16 bases separated the two germline ends. CDR3 length: 15 residues. As DNA, the CDR3 is TGCAGTGCTCCCCCTCGGGGGACTGCCTACAATGAGCAGTTCTTC. Its protein is CSAPPRGTAYNEQFF.

The chain couples TRBV28 to TRBJ2-7; TRBD1 might be the D (6 bases). Germline V gene sequence: CDR1 MDHEN, CDR2 SYDVKM. This CDR3 contains 14 residues. V was clipped by 3 bases and J by 3 bases, with 12 bases between them. The CDR3 sequence is CASSFRGQFYEQYF. The CDR3 DNA reads as TGTGCCAGCAGTTTTCGAGGACAGTTCTACGAGCAGTACTTC.

A remark on this clonotype: Likely a read error: the CDR3 ends without its conserved phenylalanine or tryptophan. The rearrangement uses TRBV5-1 and TRBJ2-3, with D perhaps given as TRBD1 or TRBD2 (6 bases each). Germline CDR1 is SGHRS and CDR2 is YFSETQ. The CDR3 loop spans 13 amino acids. The V end lost 6 bases, the J end lost 5 bases, and 13 bases lay between the germline ends. Here the CDR3 reads CASTPGARDTQYL. The CDR3 DNA is TGCGCCAGCACTCCGGGGGCAAGAGATACGCAGTATTTG.

This clonotype was counted a few times. The chain joins TRBV28 to TRBJ2-3; 10 positions agree with TRBD1. The CDR3 is 12 residues long. Unmatched junction bases numbered 5, after V lost 8 bases and J lost 9 bases. Germline loops: CDR1 MDHEN, CDR2 SYDVKM. The CDR3 is CASRRGQGTQYF. CDR3 DNA sequence: TGTGCCAGCCGTAGGGGACAGGGGACGCAGTATTTT.

In its sample, this clonotype was seen many times. The J gene is TRBJ2-3, the V gene TRBV7-2, with 8 bases lining up with TRBD2. CDR3 length equals 14 residues. Unmatched junction bases numbered 6, after V lost 5 bases and J lost 5 bases. Germline V gene sequence: CDR1 SGHTA, CDR2 FQGNSA. CDR3 DNA: TGTGCCAGCAGCCAGGGGCTAGCGGGAGATACGCAGTATTTT. Translating gives CASSQGLAGDTQYF.

This clonotype was picked up a small number of times. The V gene is TRBV7-9, the J gene TRBJ2-7; a possible D gene is TRBD1 (6 bases). Trimming shortened V by 1 base and J by 3 bases, and 13 bases separated the two germline ends. The CDR3 covers 15 residues. Germline V CDR1 and CDR2: SEHNR, FQNEAQ (reference sequence). This CDR3 is CASSLGAGDIYEQYF. CDR3 sequence (DNA): TGTGCCAGCAGCTTAGGGGCAGGGGACATCTACGAGCAGTACTTC.

The J gene is TRBJ2-1, the V gene TRBV20-1; 11 bases map to TRBD2. V lost 0 bases to trimming and J lost 6 bases; unmatched junction nucleotides: 1. This CDR3 has 14 residues. Germline V gene lookup returns CDR1 DFQATT and CDR2 SNEGSKA (reference sequence). The DNA for the CDR3 is TGCAGTGCTAGAGATAGCGGGGGGGTCAATGAGCAGTTCTTC. Amino acids: CSARDSGGVNEQFF.

The chain recombines TRBV12-3 or TRBV12-4 with TRBJ2-6; D may be TRBD1 (5 bases). CDR3 length: 15 residues. Trimming cost V 8 bases and J 1 base, with 12 bases left between them. CDR3: CASDQKGSGANVLTF. CDR3 in DNA: TGTGCCAGCGACCAGAAGGGGTCTGGGGCCAACGTCCTGACTTTC.

The chain uses TRBV4-3 and TRBJ1-1, with TRBD1 as a possible D gene (6 bases). Germline V gives CDR1 LGHNA, CDR2 YSLEER. The CDR3 is 13 amino acids. Trimming left V 4 bases short and J 8 bases short, with 14 bases between. CDR3: CASSRQQGNEAFF. Here the CDR3 DNA reads TGCGCCAGCAGCCGCCAACAGGGAAACGAAGCTTTCTTT.

This clonotype has just a few counts. The chain is built from TRBV6-1 and TRBJ1-1, with 11 bases identical to TRBD1. V trimming: 11 bases; J trimming: 6 bases; junction bases outside the gene matches: 14. CDR3 length: 15 residues. Per the germline V gene, CDR1 is MNHNS and CDR2 is SASEGT. The CDR3 loop reads CAGTRTGGAMAEAFF. The CDR3 region has the DNA TGTGCCGGCACCCGGACAGGGGGCGCAATGGCTGAAGCTTTCTTT.

About this clonotype itself: A much larger clone is a single base away; this may be a read error. The V gene is TRBV15, the J gene TRBJ2-1; D ambiguous. From germline, CDR1 is LNHNV and CDR2 YYDKDF (reference sequence). The CDR3 totals 15 residues. CDR3 bases: TGTGCCGCCAGCAGAGTAGCTAGCTCCTACAATGAGCAGTTCTTC. Translating gives CAASRVASSYNEQFF.

About this clonotype: A much larger clone is a single base away; this may be a read error. The chain combines TRBV5-1 with TRBJ1-2; 7 positions match TRBD1. There are 15 residues in the CDR3. Per the germline V gene, CDR1 is SGHRS and CDR2 is YFSETQ. The DNA for the CDR3 is TGCGCCGGCAGCTTGTACGAGGGGGCCGACTATGGCTACACCTTC. This gives the protein CAGSLYEGADYGYTF.

In the case of this clonotype: Possible read error: a much larger clone is one base away. The chain is built from TRBV5-1 and TRBJ2-2, with TRBD2 identical over 12 bases. There are 18 residues in the CDR3. From germline, CDR1 is SGHRS and CDR2 YFSETQ. V shed 1 base, J shed 4 bases, and the junction held 8 bases outside the gene matches. CDR3 sequence: CASSLRLAGVDFTGELFF. The DNA for the CDR3 is TGCGCCAGCAGCTTGAGACTAGCGGGAGTCGATTTCACCGGGGAGCTGTTTTTT.

The chain links TRBV20-1 to TRBJ2-1; possible D gene TRBD1, 6 bases. The CDR3 is made up of 14 amino acids. Germline values: CDR1 DFQATT, CDR2 SNEGSKA (reference sequence). Trimming removed 4 bases at V and 2 bases at J, with 12 bases between. The DNA of the CDR3 is TGCAGTGCTAAGGACAGAGTTCCCTACAATGAGCAGTTCTTC. It encodes CSAKDRVPYNEQFF.

Points on this clonotype: Given a much more abundant clone one base away, this may be a read error. This sequence joins TRBV7-3 and TRBJ2-3; D is ambiguous. Germline lookup yields CDR1 SGHTA and CDR2 FQGTGA. The CDR3 contains 14 residues. CDR3 coding DNA: TGTACCAGCAGCTTATTAGGCAGCTCAGATACGCAGTATTTT. Its translation: CTSSLLGSSDTQYF. Using reference TRBV7-3 and TRBJ2-3 for the parts outside the CDR3, the full variable domain is GAGVSQTPSNKVTEKGKYVELRCDPISGHTALYWYRQSLGQGPEFLIYFQGTGAADDSGLPNDRFFAVRPEGSVSTLKIQRTERGDSAVYLCTSSLLGSSDTQYFGPGTRLTVL.

Many counts were recorded for this clonotype. The rearrangement links TRBV20-1 to TRBJ2-4, with 11 bases identical to TRBD2. The CDR3 loop spans 16 amino acids. Germline trimming cut 5 bases from V and 5 bases from J; bases unmatched to any gene: 11. The germline CDR1 and CDR2 sequences are DFQATT and SNEGSKA (reference sequence). The CDR3 region has the DNA TGCAGTGCTCCCCGAGTAGCGGGAGGGCCCCAAAACATTCAGTACTTC. Translated: CSAPRVAGGPQNIQYF.

This clonotype was found a few times. This CDR3 reads CASSDSVYGYTF. DNA for the CDR3: TGTGCCAGCAGTGATTCAGTCTATGGCTACACCTTC. The genes are TRBV6-1 and TRBJ1-2, with unresolved D. The length of the CDR3 is 12 residues. In germline, CDR1 is MNHNS, CDR2 SASEGT. V lost 3 bases, J lost 4 bases, and 6 bases lay in between.

This clonotype was seen a few times. J is TRBJ1-4 and V is TRBV5-4; no clear D gene. Germline CDR1 SGHNT, CDR2 YYREEE (reference sequence). The CDR3 contains 14 residues. Trimming took off 2 bases at V and 4 bases at J, with 9 bases between the two ends. The CDR3 DNA reads as TGTGCCAGCAGCTTTAACCTTGATAATGAAAAACTGTTTTTT. Translated: CASSFNLDNEKLFF.

This clonotype was counted at least ten times. This chain joins TRBV5-1 and TRBJ1-2; TRBD1 might be the D (5 bases). V was pared by 2 bases and J by 4 bases, with 12 bases between. The CDR3 extends over 14 amino acids. CDR1 and CDR2 (germline): SGHRS, YFSETQ. CDR3: CASSFNTDSYGYTF. CDR3 nucleotide sequence: TGCGCCAGCAGCTTTAATACCGACAGCTATGGCTACACCTTC.

This clonotype counts as medium-sized. V is TRBV5-4 and J is TRBJ2-3; perhaps TRBD1 as D (6 bases). This CDR3 is built from 16 residues. V was clipped by 0 bases and J by 2 bases, with 13 bases between them. CDR1 and CDR2 (germline): SGHNT, YYREEE (reference sequence). The CDR3 loop reads CASSLGLAGDTDTQYF. The DNA of the CDR3 is TGTGCCAGCAGCTTGGGATTAGCAGGGGACACAGATACGCAGTATTTT.

The sample holds a few counts of this clonotype. The chain links TRBV27 to TRBJ1-2, with D possibly TRBD1 on 6 matching bases. This CDR3 comprises 13 residues. Germline V CDR1 and CDR2: MNHEY, SMNVEV (reference sequence). Trimming removed 5 bases from V and 7 bases from J, with 14 bases in between. CDR3 sequence: CASSSGGAGGYTF. CDR3 nucleotides: TGTGCCAGCAGTAGCGGGGGCGCCGGTGGCTACACCTTC.